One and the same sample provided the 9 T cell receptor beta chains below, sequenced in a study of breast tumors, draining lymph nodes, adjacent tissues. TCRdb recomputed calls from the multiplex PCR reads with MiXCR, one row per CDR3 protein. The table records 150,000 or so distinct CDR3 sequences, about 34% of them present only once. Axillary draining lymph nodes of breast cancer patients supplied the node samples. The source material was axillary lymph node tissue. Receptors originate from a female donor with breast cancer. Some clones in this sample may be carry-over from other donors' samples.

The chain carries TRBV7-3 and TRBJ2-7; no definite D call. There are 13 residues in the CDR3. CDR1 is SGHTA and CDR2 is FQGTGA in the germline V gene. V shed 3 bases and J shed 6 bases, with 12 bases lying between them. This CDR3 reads CASSFGTAREQYF. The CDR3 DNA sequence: TGTGCCAGCAGCTTCGGCACAGCCCGCGAGCAGTACTTC.

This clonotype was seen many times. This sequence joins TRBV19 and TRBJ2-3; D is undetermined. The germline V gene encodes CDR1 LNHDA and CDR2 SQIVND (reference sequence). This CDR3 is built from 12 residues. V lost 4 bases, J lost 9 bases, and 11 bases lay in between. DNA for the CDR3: TGTGCCAGTAGTACCGGCCCCAGCACGCAGTATTTT. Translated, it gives CASSTGPSTQYF.

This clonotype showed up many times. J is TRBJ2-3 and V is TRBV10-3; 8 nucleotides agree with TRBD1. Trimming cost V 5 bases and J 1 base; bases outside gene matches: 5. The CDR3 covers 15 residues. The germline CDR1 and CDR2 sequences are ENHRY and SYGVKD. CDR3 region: CAISSTGERTDTQYF. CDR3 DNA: TGTGCCATCAGTTCGACAGGGGAGCGCACAGATACGCAGTATTTT.

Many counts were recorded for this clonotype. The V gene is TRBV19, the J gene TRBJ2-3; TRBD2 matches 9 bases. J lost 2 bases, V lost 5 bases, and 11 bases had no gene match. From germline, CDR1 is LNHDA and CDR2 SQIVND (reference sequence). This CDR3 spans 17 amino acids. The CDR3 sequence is CASSLTHSGRYTDTQYF. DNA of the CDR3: TGTGCCAGTAGTCTTACCCATAGCGGGAGATACACAGATACGCAGTATTTT.

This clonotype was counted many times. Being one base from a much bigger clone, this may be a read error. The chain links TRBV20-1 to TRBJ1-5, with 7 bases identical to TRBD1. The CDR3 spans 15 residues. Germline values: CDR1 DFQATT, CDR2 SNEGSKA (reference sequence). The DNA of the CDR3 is TGCAGTGCTAGGGAGACAGGGAGGAGCACTCAGCCCCAGCATTTT. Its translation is CSARETGRSTQPQHF.

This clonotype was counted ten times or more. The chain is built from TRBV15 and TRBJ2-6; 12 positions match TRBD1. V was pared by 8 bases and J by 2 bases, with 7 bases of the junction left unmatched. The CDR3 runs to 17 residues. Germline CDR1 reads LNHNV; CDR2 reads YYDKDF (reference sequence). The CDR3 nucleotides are TGTGCCACCTCGAGGGACAGGGGGCGACCTGGGGCCAACGTCCTGACTTTC. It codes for CATSRDRGRPGANVLTF.

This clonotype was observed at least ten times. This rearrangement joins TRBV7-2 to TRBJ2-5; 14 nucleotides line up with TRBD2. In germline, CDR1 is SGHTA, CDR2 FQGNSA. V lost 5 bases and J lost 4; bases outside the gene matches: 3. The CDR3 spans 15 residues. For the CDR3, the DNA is TGTGCCAGCAGCCGGACTAGCGGGAGGCGAGAGACCCAGTACTTC. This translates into CASSRTSGRRETQYF.

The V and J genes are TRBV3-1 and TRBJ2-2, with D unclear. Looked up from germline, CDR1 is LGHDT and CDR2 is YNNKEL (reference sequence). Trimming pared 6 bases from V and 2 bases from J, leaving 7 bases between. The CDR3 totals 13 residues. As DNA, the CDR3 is TGTGCCAGCAGGAGCACCAACACCGGGGAGCTGTTTTTT. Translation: CASRSTNTGELFF.

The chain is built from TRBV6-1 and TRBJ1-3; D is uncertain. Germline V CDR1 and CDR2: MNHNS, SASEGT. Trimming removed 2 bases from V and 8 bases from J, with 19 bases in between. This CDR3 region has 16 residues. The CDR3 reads CASSEIPGRGGYTIYF. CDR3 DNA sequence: TGTGCCAGCAGTGAAATTCCCGGGCGCGGAGGCTACACCATATATTTT.